A selection of T cell receptor beta chains follows, all from one sample in a study of OX40 agonist ivuxolimab in advanced cancers. Measured with immunoSEQ multiplex PCR; TCRdb has only the in-frame clones, and not every one. The sample includes over 20,000 clones, 75% to 80% of them seen just once. The sample was CD4+ or CD8+ T cells sorted from blood, taken in a trial of the OX40 agonist ivuxolimab. These TCRs come from an adult with an advanced solid tumor such as melanoma, head and neck, liver or kidney cancer. The CDR3 runs from the conserved cysteine through the conserved F or W. The D gene is left open where the match is weak. Rows may omit the clone size; those that give it use once, few, many or a size class.

clone_size,j_call,v_call,d_call,cdr3_nt,cdr3_aa
.,TRBJ2-1,TRBV6-1,TRBD1,TGTGCCAGCAGATATGGGACAGGGGTAGCCGATGAGCAGTTCTTC,CASRYGTGVADEQFF
.,TRBJ2-5,TRBV11-3,.,TGTGCCAGCAGCTTTCCCGGATTAGGGGAGACCCAGTACTTC,CASSFPGLGETQYF
.,TRBJ2-7,TRBV6-1,TRBD1,TGTGCCAGCAGTGAACCCCGGACAGGGGGCTTCAACGAGCAGTACTTC,CASSEPRTGGFNEQYF
.,TRBJ1-5,TRBV30,TRBD1,TGTGCCTGGAGTCAAGGACAGGGTTGGAATCAGCCCCAGCATTTT,CAWSQGQGWNQPQHF
.,TRBJ1-5,TRBV19,TRBD1,TGTGCCAGTAGTGTAATTGGACAGGGGAGCAATCAGCCCCAGCATTTT,CASSVIGQGSNQPQHF
.,TRBJ2-5,TRBV7-3,.,TGTGCCAGCAGCCCCTATGGGGGGGCCCAAGAGACCCAGTACTTC,CASSPYGGAQETQYF
.,TRBJ1-2,TRBV29-1,TRBD1,TGCAGCGTTTGGGGACAGGGAGAAAGTGGCTACACCTTC,CSVWGQGESGYTF
once,TRBJ1-1,TRBV6-5,TRBD1,TGTGCCAGCAGTTACACAGGGGCTGGAGACACTGAAGCTTTCTTT,CASSYTGAGDTEAFF
.,TRBJ2-3,TRBV19,.,TGTGCCAGTAGTCCCTTTCGGGACATCGGAGCAGATACGCAGTATTTT,CASSPFRDIGADTQYF
once,TRBJ1-1,TRBV6-5,TRBD1,TGTGCCAGCAGTTACTCCGGACAGGGAAACACTGAAGCTTTCTTT,CASSYSGQGNTEAFF
.,TRBJ1-2,TRBV30,.,TGTGCCTGGAGAGTCGGGGGAGTCGGCAACTATGGCTACACCTTC,CAWRVGGVGNYGYTF
.,TRBJ2-3,TRBV7-3,.,TGTGCCAGCAGCCCCGGGAGTGGGACAGATACGCAGTATTTT,CASSPGSGTDTQYF
once,TRBJ2-2,TRBV7-2,TRBD2,TGTGCCAGCAGCTTCGGCGGGAGTAACACCGGGGAGCTGTTTTTT,CASSFGGSNTGELFF
.,TRBJ2-3,TRBV9,TRBD2,TGTGCCAGCAGCGTAGGGCTAGCGGGAGGTGCAGATACGCAGTATTTT,CASSVGLAGGADTQYF
.,TRBJ2-2,TRBV25-1,.,TGTGCCAGCAGTGTACAGAGATCCGGGGAGCTGTTTTTT,CASSVQRSGELFF
.,TRBJ2-6,TRBV30,.,TGTGCCTGGAGCGGCCCCAGACCCATTTTCTCTGGGGCCAACGTCCTGACTTTC,CAWSGPRPIFSGANVLTF
.,TRBJ1-5,TRBV28,.,TGTGCCAGCAGCCGGGCCCAGAGCAACCAGCCCCAGCATTTT,CASSRAQSNQPQHF
.,TRBJ2-2,TRBV4-2,.,TGTGCCAGCAGCCAAGGCAGGGGAGTGACCGGGGAGCTGTTTTTT,CASSQGRGVTGELFF
.,TRBJ2-5,TRBV4-2,.,TGTGCCAGCAGCCAAGGGAGAGGGATGGAGACCCAGTACTTC,CASSQGRGMETQYF
.,TRBJ1-6,TRBV28,TRBD1,TGTGCCATCTTGGGACAGGGGGTTTATTCACCCCTCCACTTT,CAILGQGVYSPLHF